The rows below give T cell receptor beta chains drawn from one sample of a study of cytomegalovirus exposure and HLA in healthy donors. Using immunoSEQ multiplex PCR, the repertoire was profiled, and TCRdb retains in-frame clones only, with some absent. Seen here are about 150,000 clones, 60% to 80% observed once, and the top ten hold about 0.64%. The sample taken for sequencing was PBMCs. All receptors derive from a male donor in good health and CMV-seronegative. Both conserved end residues are part of each CDR3. A D gene is named only where the DNA matches it firmly. Where a row states a size, it is once, few, many or the class of an expanded clone; other rows omit it.

DNA: TGTGCCAGCAGCTTACAGGCCTCCTACGAGCAGTACTTC; CDR3: CASSLQASYEQYF; J: TRBJ2-7; size: .; D: .; V: TRBV7-2
DNA: TGCGCCAGCAGCCAATTGTTTCACAGGGGTTTTTGGAATGAGCAGTTCTTC; CDR3: CASSQLFHRGFWNEQFF; J: TRBJ2-1; size: few; D: TRBD1; V: TRBV4-3
DNA: TGTGCCAGCTCCCTAAACGAGGGAGTATCTGGAAACACCATATATTTT; CDR3: CASSLNEGVSGNTIYF; J: TRBJ1-3; size: once; D: .; V: TRBV18
DNA: TGTGCCAGCAGCCAAGGGGCCGCCGGATCCTTCACAGATACGCAGTATTTT; CDR3: CASSQGAAGSFTDTQYF; J: TRBJ2-3; size: .; D: .; V: TRBV7-8
DNA: TGTGCCTGGAGTGAGGGGTGGGGACAGGGTGGCGGCTACACCTTC; CDR3: CAWSEGWGQGGGYTF; J: TRBJ1-2; size: once; D: TRBD1; V: TRBV30
DNA: TGTGCCAGCAGCTTAGAGGGGGGCAATCAGCCCCAGCATTTT; CDR3: CASSLEGGNQPQHF; J: TRBJ1-5; size: .; D: .; V: TRBV7-2
DNA: TGTGCCACCAGCAGAGATTACGGGGGGGCTAGCACAGATACGCAGTATTTT; CDR3: CATSRDYGGASTDTQYF; J: TRBJ2-3; size: .; D: TRBD2; V: TRBV15
DNA: TGTTCCAGCAGCCAGGGGGACGGGGCCCAGCATTTT; CDR3: CSSSQGDGAQHF; J: TRBJ1-5; size: few; D: TRBD1; V: TRBV7-9
DNA: TGTTCCAGCAGCTTAGGGACTAGCGGGGACCAAGAGACCCAGTACTTC; CDR3: CSSSLGTSGDQETQYF; J: TRBJ2-5; size: .; D: TRBD2; V: TRBV7-9
DNA: TGTGCCAGCAGCCTGGACAGGGGAAGCCGGGCTTTCTTT; CDR3: CASSLDRGSRAFF; J: TRBJ1-1; size: .; D: TRBD1; V: TRBV11-3
DNA: TGTGCCTGGAGTGTTACTAGCGGGAACCCCCAAGAGACCCAGTACTTC; CDR3: CAWSVTSGNPQETQYF; J: TRBJ2-5; size: .; D: TRBD2; V: TRBV30
DNA: TGTGCCATCAGTGCGCCAGGTTACAATTCACCCCTCCACTTT; CDR3: CAISAPGYNSPLHF; J: TRBJ1-6; size: .; D: .; V: TRBV10-3
DNA: TGCGCCAGCAGGTCACAGGGGGCTAACTATGGCTACACCTTC; CDR3: CASRSQGANYGYTF; J: TRBJ1-2; size: few; D: TRBD1; V: TRBV5-1
DNA: TGCGCCAGCAGCCCTTTAGCGGGGAGCTCCTACGAGCAGTACTTC; CDR3: CASSPLAGSSYEQYF; J: TRBJ2-7; size: .; D: TRBD2; V: TRBV5-1
DNA: TGTGCCAGCAGCTCCTCCCGGCCAGACAGGGGACCCTACGAGCAGTACTTC; CDR3: CASSSSRPDRGPYEQYF; J: TRBJ2-7; size: .; D: TRBD1; V: TRBV7-9
DNA: TGTGCCAGTGGACAGGGGGCCAACAATGAGCAGTTCTTC; CDR3: CASGQGANNEQFF; J: TRBJ2-1; size: .; D: TRBD1; V: TRBV19
DNA: TGTGCCAGTAGTGGCCGGGACAGGGGCTACGAGCAGTACTTC; CDR3: CASSGRDRGYEQYF; J: TRBJ2-7; size: .; D: TRBD1; V: TRBV19
DNA: TGCGCCAGCAGCCAAACGGGACAGGGGGCCGGCGAGACCCAGTACTTC; CDR3: CASSQTGQGAGETQYF; J: TRBJ2-5; size: .; D: TRBD1; V: TRBV4-1
DNA: TGTGCCAGCAGCTTAGGGTGGGGCCTCTACAATGAGCAGTTCTTC; CDR3: CASSLGWGLYNEQFF; J: TRBJ2-1; size: .; D: .; V: TRBV13
DNA: TGTGCCAGCAGAAGGGACAGCACCTACGAGCAGTACTTC; CDR3: CASRRDSTYEQYF; J: TRBJ2-7; size: .; D: TRBD1; V: TRBV27
DNA: TGTGCCAGCAGTGCGAGTAGTTCTCCCCTACTTAACTATGGCTACACCTTC; CDR3: CASSASSSPLLNYGYTF; J: TRBJ1-2; size: .; D: .; V: TRBV2
DNA: TGCGCCAGTCAAGAGACAGGCCGTAATGAAAAACTGTTTTTT; CDR3: CASQETGRNEKLFF; J: TRBJ1-4; size: .; D: .; V: TRBV5-1
DNA: TGTGCCTGGAGTAAGGGGACTGAAGCTTTCTTT; CDR3: CAWSKGTEAFF; J: TRBJ1-1; size: .; D: .; V: TRBV30
DNA: TGTGCCAGCAGCCGACTAGCGGGGGGGAGGCAAGAGACCCAGTACTTC; CDR3: CASSRLAGGRQETQYF; J: TRBJ2-5; size: once; D: TRBD2; V: TRBV27
DNA: TGTGCCAGCAGCTACAGGGCCGGGGACTATGGCTACACCTTC; CDR3: CASSYRAGDYGYTF; J: TRBJ1-2; size: .; D: .; V: TRBV11-3
DNA: TGTGCCAGCAGCTCATCTGGGCCGAATGAAAAACTGTTTTTT; CDR3: CASSSSGPNEKLFF; J: TRBJ1-4; size: .; D: .; V: TRBV7-9
DNA: TGTGCCAGTGCCCCTCCGGGACTGCCGGACAATGAGCAGTTCTTC; CDR3: CASAPPGLPDNEQFF; J: TRBJ2-1; size: once; D: .; V: TRBV7-3
DNA: TGTGCCAGCAGCTCAAGGACAGGGGGCTACAATGAGCAGTTCTTC; CDR3: CASSSRTGGYNEQFF; J: TRBJ2-1; size: .; D: TRBD1; V: TRBV27
DNA: TGTGCCAGCTCACCGGGACAGGGGGCGGGATACGAGCAGTACTTC; CDR3: CASSPGQGAGYEQYF; J: TRBJ2-7; size: .; D: TRBD1; V: TRBV18
DNA: TGTGCCAGCAGCGGCACGGACAGGGGGCGATCTGAAGCTTTCTTT; CDR3: CASSGTDRGRSEAFF; J: TRBJ1-1; size: .; D: TRBD1; V: TRBV7-9
DNA: TGTGCCAGCAGCTTAGTCGGACAGGGGGGAAATGGCTACACCTTC; CDR3: CASSLVGQGGNGYTF; J: TRBJ1-2; size: .; D: TRBD1; V: TRBV7-9
DNA: TGTGCCATCAGCGAGGGGGCAGGTCAGCCCCAGCATTTT; CDR3: CAISEGAGQPQHF; J: TRBJ1-5; size: .; D: TRBD1; V: TRBV10-3
DNA: TGCGCCAGCAGCTCCGGGACAGGGTCCTACGAGCAGTACTTC; CDR3: CASSSGTGSYEQYF; J: TRBJ2-7; size: .; D: TRBD1; V: TRBV5-1
DNA: TGCGCCAGCAGCTTGCGCGGGGGGGCCGAGACCCAGTACTTC; CDR3: CASSLRGGAETQYF; J: TRBJ2-5; size: .; D: TRBD2; V: TRBV5-1
DNA: TGTGCCAGCTCACTAGGGACGACCGGAGGGGAGACCCAGTACTTC; CDR3: CASSLGTTGGETQYF; J: TRBJ2-5; size: .; D: .; V: TRBV18
DNA: TGCGCCAGCCGACCCCTAAATAGGAGGGTGAACACTGAAGCTTTCTTT; CDR3: CASRPLNRRVNTEAFF; J: TRBJ1-1; size: .; D: .; V: TRBV5-1
DNA: TGTGCCAGCAGCCAAGGACTAGACACCGGGGAGCTGTTTTTT; CDR3: CASSQGLDTGELFF; J: TRBJ2-2; size: .; D: .; V: TRBV4-2
DNA: TGTGCCAGCGGACCGGGGTGGGGGGGGTACCAAGAGACCCAGTACTTC; CDR3: CASGPGWGGYQETQYF; J: TRBJ2-5; size: .; D: TRBD2; V: TRBV6-6
DNA: TGTGCCAGTAGTCAACAGGGTCGGGAGCAGTACTTC; CDR3: CASSQQGREQYF; J: TRBJ2-7; size: .; D: .; V: TRBV19
DNA: TGTGCCAGCAGTTATTTGACGGCTAACACCGGGGAACTGTTTTTT; CDR3: CASSYLTANTGELFF; J: TRBJ2-2; size: .; D: .; V: TRBV6-5
DNA: TGTGCCAGCAGCGTAGAGGGGACTAGCGGGAGCACAGATACGCAGTATTTT; CDR3: CASSVEGTSGSTDTQYF; J: TRBJ2-3; size: .; D: TRBD2; V: TRBV9
DNA: TGCGCCAGCAGCCTTTTTCCGGGGGCCAACGTCCTGACTTTC; CDR3: CASSLFPGANVLTF; J: TRBJ2-6; size: .; D: .; V: TRBV5-1